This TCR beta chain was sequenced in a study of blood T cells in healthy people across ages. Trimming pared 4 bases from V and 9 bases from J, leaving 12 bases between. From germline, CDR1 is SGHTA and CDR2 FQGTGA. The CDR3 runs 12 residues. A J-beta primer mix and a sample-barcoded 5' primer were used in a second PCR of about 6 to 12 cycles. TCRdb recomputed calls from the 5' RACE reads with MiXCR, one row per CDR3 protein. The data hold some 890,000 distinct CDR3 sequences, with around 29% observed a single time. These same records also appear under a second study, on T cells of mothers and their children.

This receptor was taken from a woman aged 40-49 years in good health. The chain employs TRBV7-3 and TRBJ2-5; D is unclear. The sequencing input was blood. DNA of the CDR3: TGTGCCAGCAGCTCCTCCGGTGGGGCCCAGTACTTC. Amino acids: CASSSSGGAQYF.